This T cell receptor beta chain was documented in a study of T cells in Graves' hyperthyroidism and ophthalmopathy. The source material, RNA transcripts, was used to amplify TCR beta CDR3 regions. HTBI primers were used for first-round RT-PCR of the TCR CDR3. From the multiplex PCR reads, TCRdb called clonotypes with MiXCR, one entry per CDR3 protein. This sample has some 720,000 distinct CDR3 sequences, with roughly 15% found just once. In this sample, this clonotype turned up a few times. Germline CDR1 and CDR2: MDHEN and SYDVKM. The ends were cut back, 2 bases at V and 4 bases at J, with 11 bases in the middle. The CDR3 covers 14 residues.

This chain uses TRBV28 with TRBJ1-2, with a weak D call TRBD1 (5 bases). The clonotype comes from a young man with Graves' hyperthyroidism. The sample consisted of blood. The CDR3: CASSLRGRVYGYTF. As DNA, the CDR3 is TGTGCCAGCAGTTTACGGGGGAGGGTCTATGGCTACACCTTC.